This TCR beta chain was retrieved from a study of T cells in Graves' hyperthyroidism and ophthalmopathy. With 3 bases removed from V and 4 bases from J, the gap between germline ends came to 15 bases. This CDR3 is 16 amino acids long. Per the germline V gene, CDR1 is LNHDA and CDR2 is SQIVND (reference sequence). RNA transcripts yielded amplified TCR beta CDR3 regions. An initial round of RT-PCR targeting the TCR CDR3 relied on the HTBI primer set. TCRdb recomputed calls from the multiplex PCR reads with MiXCR, one row per CDR3 protein. Of approximately 700,000 distinct CDR3 sequences listed, roughly 15% are singletons. Diagnosis of hyperthyroidism was new in patients aged 18 to 65, and its duration was under 2 months.

The source material was blood. This receptor was taken from a man aged 18 to 29 with Graves' hyperthyroidism. V usage is TRBV19 and J usage is TRBJ2-2; D is uncertain. The DNA for the CDR3 is TGTGCCAGTAGTATTTCGATAGGCACAATCACCGGGGAGCTGTTTTTT. This sequence encodes CASSISIGTITGELFF.